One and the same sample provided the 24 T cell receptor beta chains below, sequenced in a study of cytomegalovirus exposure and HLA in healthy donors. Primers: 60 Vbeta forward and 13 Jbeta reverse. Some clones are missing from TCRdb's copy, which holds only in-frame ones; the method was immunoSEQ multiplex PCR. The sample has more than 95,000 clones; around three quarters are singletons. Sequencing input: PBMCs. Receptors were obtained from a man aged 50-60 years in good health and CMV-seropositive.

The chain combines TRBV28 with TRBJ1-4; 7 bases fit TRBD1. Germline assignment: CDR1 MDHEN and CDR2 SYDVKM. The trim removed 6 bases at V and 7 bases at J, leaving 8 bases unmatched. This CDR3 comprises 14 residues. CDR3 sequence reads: CASRDQGGVEKLFF. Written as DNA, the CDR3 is TGTGCCAGCAGGGATCAGGGGGGAGTTGAAAAACTGTTTTTT.

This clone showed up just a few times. CDR3 protein: CASAFGGTTDTQYF. In DNA, the CDR3 is TGTGCCAGCGCCTTCGGGGGAACCACAGATACGCAGTATTTT. The chain carries TRBV2 and TRBJ2-3, with D possibly being TRBD2 (6 bases). Between the trimmed V and J ends, which lost 8 bases and 2 bases, there was a span of 14 bases. This CDR3 is built from 14 residues. In germline, CDR1 is SNHLY, CDR2 FYNNEI.

The CDR3 DNA reads TGTGCCAGCAGCGCGGGACTAGCGGGGTTATACAATGAGCAGTTCTTC. Translated, it gives CASSAGLAGLYNEQFF. The gene calls are TRBV2 and TRBJ2-1; TRBD2 agrees at 13 bases. This CDR3 is 16 amino acids long. V lost 6 bases, J lost 4 bases, and 6 bases stayed unmatched. Germline V lookup: CDR1 SNHLY, CDR2 FYNNEI.

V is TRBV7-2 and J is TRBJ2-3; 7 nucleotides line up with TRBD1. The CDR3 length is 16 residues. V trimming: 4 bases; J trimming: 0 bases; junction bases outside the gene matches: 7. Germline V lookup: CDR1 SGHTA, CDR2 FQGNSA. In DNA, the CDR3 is TGTGCCAGCAGCTCCCGACAGGGAGCTAGCACAGATACGCAGTATTTT. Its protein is CASSSRQGASTDTQYF. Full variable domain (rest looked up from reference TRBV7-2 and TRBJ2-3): GAGVSQSPSNKVTEKGKDVELRCDPISGHTALYWYRQSLGQGLEFLIYFQGNSAPDKSGLPSDRFSAERTGGSVSTLTIQRTQQEDSAVYLCASSSRQGASTDTQYFGPGTRLTVL.

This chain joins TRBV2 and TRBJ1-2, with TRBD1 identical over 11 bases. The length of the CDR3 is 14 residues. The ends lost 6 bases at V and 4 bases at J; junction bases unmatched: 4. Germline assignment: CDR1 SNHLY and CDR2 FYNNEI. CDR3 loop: CASSVDRGPYGYTF. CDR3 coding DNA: TGTGCCAGCAGCGTGGACAGGGGGCCCTATGGCTACACCTTC.

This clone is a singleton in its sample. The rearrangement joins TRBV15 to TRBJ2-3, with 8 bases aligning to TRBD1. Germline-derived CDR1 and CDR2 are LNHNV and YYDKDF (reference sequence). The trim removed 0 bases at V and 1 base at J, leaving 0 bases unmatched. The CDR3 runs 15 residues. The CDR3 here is CATSREGQGTDTQYF. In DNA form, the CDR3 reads TGTGCCACCAGCAGAGAGGGACAGGGCACAGATACGCAGTATTTT.

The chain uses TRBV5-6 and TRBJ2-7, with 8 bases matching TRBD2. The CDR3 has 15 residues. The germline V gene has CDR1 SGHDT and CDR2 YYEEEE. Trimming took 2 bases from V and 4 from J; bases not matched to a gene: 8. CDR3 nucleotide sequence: TGTGCCAGCAGCTTCCCGGGAGGGCCAATGTACGAGCAGTACTTC. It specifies CASSFPGGPMYEQYF.

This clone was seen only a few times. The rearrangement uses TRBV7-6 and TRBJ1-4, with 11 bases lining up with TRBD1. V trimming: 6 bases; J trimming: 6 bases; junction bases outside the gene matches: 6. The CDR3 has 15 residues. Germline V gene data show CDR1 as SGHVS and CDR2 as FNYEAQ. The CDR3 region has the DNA TGTGCCAGCAGTTCAGGACAGGGGGCGTATGAAAAACTGTTTTTT. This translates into CASSSGQGAYEKLFF.

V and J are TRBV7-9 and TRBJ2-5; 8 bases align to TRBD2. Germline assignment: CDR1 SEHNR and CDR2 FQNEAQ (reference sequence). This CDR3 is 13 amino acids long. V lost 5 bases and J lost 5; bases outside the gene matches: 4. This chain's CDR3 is CASSNPSGETQYF. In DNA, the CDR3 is TGTGCCAGCAGCAACCCTAGCGGGGAGACCCAGTACTTC.

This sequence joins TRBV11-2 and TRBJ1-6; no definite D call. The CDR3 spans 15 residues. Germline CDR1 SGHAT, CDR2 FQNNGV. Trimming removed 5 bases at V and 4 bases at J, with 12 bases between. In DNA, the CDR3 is TGTGCCAGCAGCCTAGGCAGGTTTTATAATTCACCCCTCCACTTT. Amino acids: CASSLGRFYNSPLHF.

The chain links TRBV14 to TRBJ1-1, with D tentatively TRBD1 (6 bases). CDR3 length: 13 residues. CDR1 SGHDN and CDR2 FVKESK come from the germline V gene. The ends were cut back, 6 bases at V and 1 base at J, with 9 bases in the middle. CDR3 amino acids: CASSRTENTEAFF. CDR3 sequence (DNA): TGTGCCAGCAGTCGGACAGAGAACACTGAAGCTTTCTTT.

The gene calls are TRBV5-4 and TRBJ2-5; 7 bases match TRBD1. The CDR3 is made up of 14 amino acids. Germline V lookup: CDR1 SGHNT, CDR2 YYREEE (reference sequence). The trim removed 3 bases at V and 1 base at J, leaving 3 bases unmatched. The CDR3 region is CASSSGQVQETQYF. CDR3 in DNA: TGTGCCAGCAGCTCCGGACAGGTCCAAGAGACCCAGTACTTC.

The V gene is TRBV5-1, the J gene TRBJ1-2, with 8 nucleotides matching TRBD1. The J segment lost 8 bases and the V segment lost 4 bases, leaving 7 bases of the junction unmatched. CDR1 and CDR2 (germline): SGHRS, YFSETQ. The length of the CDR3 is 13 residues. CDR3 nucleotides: TGCGCCAGCAGCCCCGGACAGGGTTCGGGCTACACCTTC. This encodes CASSPGQGSGYTF. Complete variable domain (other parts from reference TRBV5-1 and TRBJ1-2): KAGVTQTPRYLIKTRGQQVTLSCSPISGHRSVSWYQQTPGQGLQFLFEYFSETQRNKGNFPGRFSGRQFSNSRSEMNVSTLELGDSALYLCASSPGQGSGYTFGSGTRLTVV.

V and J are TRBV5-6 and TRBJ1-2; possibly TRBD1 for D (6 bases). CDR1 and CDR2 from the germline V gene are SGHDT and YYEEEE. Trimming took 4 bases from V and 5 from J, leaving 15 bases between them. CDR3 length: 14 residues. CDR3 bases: TGTGCCAGCAGCCCTGGGGGCGAGTGGTATGGCTACACCTTC. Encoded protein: CASSPGGEWYGYTF.

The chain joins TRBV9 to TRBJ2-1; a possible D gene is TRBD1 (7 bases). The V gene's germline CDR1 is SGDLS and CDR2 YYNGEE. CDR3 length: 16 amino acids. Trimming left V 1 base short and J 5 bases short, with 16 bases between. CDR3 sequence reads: CASSVQTRGAHNEQFF. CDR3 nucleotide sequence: TGTGCCAGCAGCGTACAGACCAGGGGGGCTCACAATGAGCAGTTCTTC. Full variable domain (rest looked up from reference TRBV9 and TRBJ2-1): DSGVTQTPKHLITATGQRVTLRCSPRSGDLSVYWYQQSLDQGLQFLIQYYNGEERAKGNILERFSAQQFPDLHSELNLSSLELGDSALYFCASSVQTRGAHNEQFFGPGTRLTVL.

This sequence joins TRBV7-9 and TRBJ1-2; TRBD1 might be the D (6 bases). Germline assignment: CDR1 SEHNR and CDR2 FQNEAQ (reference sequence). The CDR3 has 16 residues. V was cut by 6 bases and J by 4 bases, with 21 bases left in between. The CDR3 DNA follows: TGTGCCAGCAGTCCTTCTTCGACCAGGGGCGGCTATGGCTACACCTTC. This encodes CASSPSSTRGGYGYTF.

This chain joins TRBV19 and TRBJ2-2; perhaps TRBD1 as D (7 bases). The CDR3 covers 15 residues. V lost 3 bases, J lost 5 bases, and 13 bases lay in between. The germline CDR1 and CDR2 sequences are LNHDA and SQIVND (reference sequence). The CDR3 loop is CASSIQGGTTGELFF. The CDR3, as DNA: TGTGCCAGTAGTATTCAGGGGGGTACTACCGGGGAGCTGTTTTTT.

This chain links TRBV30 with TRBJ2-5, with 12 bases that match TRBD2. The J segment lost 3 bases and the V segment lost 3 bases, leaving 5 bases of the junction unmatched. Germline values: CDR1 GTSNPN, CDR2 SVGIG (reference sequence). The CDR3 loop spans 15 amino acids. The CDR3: CAWRRRLAGEETQYF. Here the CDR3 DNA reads TGTGCCTGGAGACGCCGACTAGCGGGAGAAGAGACCCAGTACTTC.

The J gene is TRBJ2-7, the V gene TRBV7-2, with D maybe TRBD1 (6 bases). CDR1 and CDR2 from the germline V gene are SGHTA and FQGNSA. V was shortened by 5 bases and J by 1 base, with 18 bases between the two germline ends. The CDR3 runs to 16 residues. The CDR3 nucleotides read TGTGCCAGCAGCCGACGTCCCACAGGGAAATCCTACGAGCAGTACTTC. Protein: CASSRRPTGKSYEQYF.

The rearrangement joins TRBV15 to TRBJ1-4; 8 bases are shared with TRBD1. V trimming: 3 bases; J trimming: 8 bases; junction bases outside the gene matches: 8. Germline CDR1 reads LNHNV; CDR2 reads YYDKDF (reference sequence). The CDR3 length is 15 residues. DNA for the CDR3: TGTGCCACCAGCAGGGATCAGGGGGCAGGCGAAAAACTGTTTTTT. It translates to CATSRDQGAGEKLFF.

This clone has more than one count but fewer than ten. In nucleotides, the CDR3 is TGTGCCAGCAGCTGGGACAGGACTGGAAATGAAAAACTGTTTTTT. It yields the protein CASSWDRTGNEKLFF. V and J are TRBV6-1 and TRBJ1-4; 8 bases are shared with TRBD1. V gave up 6 bases and J gave up 5 bases; unmatched junction bases: 8. CDR1 MNHNS and CDR2 SASEGT come from the germline V gene. The CDR3 length is 15 residues.

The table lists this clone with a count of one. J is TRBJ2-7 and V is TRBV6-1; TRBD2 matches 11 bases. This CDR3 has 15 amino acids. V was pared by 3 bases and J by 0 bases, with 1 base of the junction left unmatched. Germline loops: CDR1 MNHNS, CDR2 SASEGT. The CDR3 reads CASSEGTSGSYEQYF. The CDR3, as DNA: TGTGCCAGCAGTGAGGGGACTAGCGGCTCCTACGAGCAGTACTTC.

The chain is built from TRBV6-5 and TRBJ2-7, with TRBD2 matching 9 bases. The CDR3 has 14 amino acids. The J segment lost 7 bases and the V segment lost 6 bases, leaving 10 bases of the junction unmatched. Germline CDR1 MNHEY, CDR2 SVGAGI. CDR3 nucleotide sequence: TGTGCCAGCAGGGCGGGAGGGCCCTCGTGGGAGCAGTACTTC. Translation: CASRAGGPSWEQYF.

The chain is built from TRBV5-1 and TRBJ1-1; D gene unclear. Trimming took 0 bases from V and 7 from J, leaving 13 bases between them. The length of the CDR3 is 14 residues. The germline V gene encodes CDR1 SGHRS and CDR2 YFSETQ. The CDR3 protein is CASSLATLSIEAFF. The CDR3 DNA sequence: TGCGCCAGCAGCTTGGCCACGTTGAGTATTGAAGCTTTCTTT.